This T cell receptor beta chain was recorded in a study of blood T cell repertoires in COVID-19. Study background: Samples representing acute and convalescent COVID-19 were sourced from the United States, Italy and Spain.

Participants reported their clinical history, and cohort assignment relied on those reports. The CDR3 loop spans 15 amino acids. The V and J ends lost 1 base and 6 bases respectively, with 16 bases between them. CDR1 and CDR2 (germline): MGHRA, YSYEKL. Methods used by the authors: For nucleated cells, counts were estimated from reference gene primer amplification. Profiled with immunoSEQ multiplex PCR; TCRdb holds only in-frame clones, not every one. D and trimming were read from the DNA, whereas the V and J calls and clone size are those reported in that table. The sample contains about 230,000 clones, about 90% of which appear only once.

What was sequenced was PBMCs or T cells enriched from blood (not recorded which). This sequence was found in a woman in her twenties or thirties with acute COVID-19. The chain joins TRBV4-1 to TRBJ2-7; D perhaps matches TRBD2 (5 bases). CDR3 in amino acids: CASSQVALAPSEQYF. The DNA for the CDR3 is TGCGCCAGCAGCCAAGTAGCTCTAGCCCCATCCGAGCAGTACTTC.